The clone carrying this T cell receptor beta chain has just a few counts. Its matching antigen is unknown. The data are from a study of beta chain features in type 1 diabetes. Notes on the study in general: Moderate but significant shortening of TCRB CDR3s was recorded in all four CD4+ subsets from Type 1 diabetes patients.

Trimming took 5 bases from V and 3 from J; bases not matched to a gene: 4. This CDR3 is 13 amino acids long. CDR1 is SGHTA, CDR2 FQGNSA, per germline. As every portion of the isolated RNA was reverse transcribed, the sequencing read expressed TCRB transcripts. Measured with immunoSEQ multiplex PCR; TCRdb has only the in-frame clones, and not every one. This repertoire shows hundreds of thousands of clones, roughly an eighth found once; its top ten account for around 0.04%. Sorting gave populations that all exceeded 98% purity. The receptor was derived from a man aged 18 to 30 with type 1 diabetes. This chain connects TRBV7-2 to TRBJ2-7; the match to TRBD1 covers 7 bases. The material sequenced was naive CD4+ T cells from blood. DNA for the CDR3: TGTGCCAGCAGCCCGCAGGGGGTCTACGAGCAGTACTTC. Its protein product is CASSPQGVYEQYF.